This T cell receptor (beta chain) was recovered during a study of shared clonotypes between healthy human individuals. Study as a whole: Per donor, CD8 memory used one plate, CD8 naive used two, CD4 memory used three and CD4 naive used three.

CD45RO-negative CD8 cells positively selected for CCR7 made up the naive population, which excluded terminally differentiated effector memory CD45RA+ cells. The germline CDR1 and CDR2 sequences are GTSNPN and SVGIG (reference sequence). Deletions cut 3 bases from V and 1 base from J, with 10 bases between. The CDR3 has 13 residues. Whole-study findings and limits: The naive CD4 repertoires of a few donors were compared, and around 5% of clonotypes were shared.

Per the original data handling: Filtering differed, since immunoSEQ gave only junction sequences and no quality scores. Clones were read by immunoSEQ multiplex PCR, and TCRdb kept only the in-frame ones, dropping some. That table is the source of V, J and clone size, and D and trimming were worked out from the DNA. The data contain around 2,000,000 clones, 85% to 95% of them singletons. To note about this clone: The antigen is not known. The same CDR3 also results from other DNA sequences found in this sample.

The receptor's source is a man younger than 35 in good health. The material sequenced was naive CD8+ T cells sorted from blood. The V gene is TRBV30, the J gene TRBJ2-7, with D perhaps TRBD1 or TRBD2 (5 bases each). The CDR3 reads CAWSGDRSYEQYF. In nucleotides, the CDR3 is TGTGCCTGGAGCGGGGACCGTTCCTACGAGCAGTACTTC.